This note documents a single TCR beta chain sequence. The data were taken from a study of OX40 agonist ivuxolimab in advanced cancers. Sequencing used immunoSEQ multiplex PCR; TCRdb keeps in-frame clones, though not all of them. Here the sample spans 35,000 to 55,000 clones, more than 75% being singletons. Per germline, CDR1 SGHRS and CDR2 YFSETQ. The V and J ends lost 0 bases and 3 bases respectively, with 13 bases between them. The CDR3 totals 15 residues. The sequencing used CD4+ or CD8+ T cells sorted from blood, collected in a trial of the OX40 agonist ivuxolimab. The rearrangement joins TRBV5-1 to TRBJ2-7, with D possibly matching TRBD2 (5 bases). This receptor was identified in an adult with an advanced solid tumor such as melanoma, head and neck, liver or kidney cancer. CDR3 nucleotides: TGCGCCAGCAGCTTGGATCGGGATGCTTACTACGAGCAGTACTTC. As protein: CASSLDRDAYYEQYF.